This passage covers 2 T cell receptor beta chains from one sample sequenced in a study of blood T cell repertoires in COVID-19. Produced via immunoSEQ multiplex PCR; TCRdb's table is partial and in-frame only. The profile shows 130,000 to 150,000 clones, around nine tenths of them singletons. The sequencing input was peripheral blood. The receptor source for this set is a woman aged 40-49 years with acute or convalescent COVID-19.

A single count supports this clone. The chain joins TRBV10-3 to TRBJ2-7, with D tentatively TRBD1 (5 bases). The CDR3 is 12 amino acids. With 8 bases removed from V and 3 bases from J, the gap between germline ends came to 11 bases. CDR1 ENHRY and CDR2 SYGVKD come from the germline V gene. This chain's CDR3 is CAIGRENYEQYF. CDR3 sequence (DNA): TGTGCCATCGGCAGGGAAAACTACGAGCAGTACTTC.

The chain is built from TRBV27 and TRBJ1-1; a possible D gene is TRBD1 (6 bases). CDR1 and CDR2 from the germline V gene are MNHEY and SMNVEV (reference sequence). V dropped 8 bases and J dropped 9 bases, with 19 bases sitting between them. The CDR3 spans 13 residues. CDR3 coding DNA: TGTGCCAGCGGGGGGGGGCGTGCTCATAAAGCTTTCTTT. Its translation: CASGGGRAHKAFF.